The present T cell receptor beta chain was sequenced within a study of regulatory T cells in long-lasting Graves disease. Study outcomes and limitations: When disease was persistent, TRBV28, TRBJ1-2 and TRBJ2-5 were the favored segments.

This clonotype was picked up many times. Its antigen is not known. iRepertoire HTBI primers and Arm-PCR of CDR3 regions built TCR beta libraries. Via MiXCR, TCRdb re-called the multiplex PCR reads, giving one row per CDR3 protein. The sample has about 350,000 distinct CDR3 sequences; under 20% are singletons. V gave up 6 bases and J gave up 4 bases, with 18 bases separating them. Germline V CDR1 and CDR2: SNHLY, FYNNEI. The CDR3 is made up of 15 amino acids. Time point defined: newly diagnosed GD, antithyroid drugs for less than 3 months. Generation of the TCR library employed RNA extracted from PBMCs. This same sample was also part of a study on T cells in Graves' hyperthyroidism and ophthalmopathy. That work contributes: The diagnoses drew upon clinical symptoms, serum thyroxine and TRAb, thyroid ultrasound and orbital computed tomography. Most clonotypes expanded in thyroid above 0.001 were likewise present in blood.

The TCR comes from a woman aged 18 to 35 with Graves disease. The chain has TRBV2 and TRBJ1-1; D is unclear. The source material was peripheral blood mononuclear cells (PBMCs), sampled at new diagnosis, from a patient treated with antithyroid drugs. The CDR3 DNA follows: TGTGCCAGCAGAATGAACGAACTGGGTGCCACTGAAGCTTTCTTT. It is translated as CASRMNELGATEAFF.